This TCR beta chain was identified in a study of cytomegalovirus exposure and HLA in healthy donors. Study-level results: A few chains tied to CMV proved CMV antigen-specific in vitro. For most TCR sequences rarity was the rule, although some public TCRs occurred in many donors. HLA restriction was apparent for most CMV-associated TCR beta chains in a later analysis.

The PCR used 60 Vbeta and 13 Jbeta primers. Clones were read by immunoSEQ multiplex PCR, and TCRdb kept only the in-frame ones, dropping some. The sample has about 160,000 clones; roughly 79% are singletons. As regards this clone: The target antigen is unknown.

Germline V gene data show CDR1 as SGHKS and CDR2 as YYEKEE (reference sequence). With V trimmed by 3 bases and J by 4 bases, 4 bases remained unmatched. The CDR3 has 14 residues. This clonotype was obtained from a man between 18 and 29 years old in good health and CMV-seropositive. Material: PBMCs. J is TRBJ2-5 and V is TRBV5-5; 9 bases line up with TRBD2. The CDR3 region is CASSWEGLAETQYF. CDR3 sequence (DNA): TGTGCCAGCAGCTGGGAGGGACTAGCAGAGACCCAGTACTTC. Full variable domain (remainder filled in from reference TRBV5-5 and TRBJ2-5): DAGVTQSPTHLIKTRGQQVTLRCSPISGHKSVSWYQQVLGQGPQFIFQYYEKEERGRGNFPDRFSARQFPNYSSELNVNALLLGDSALYLCASSWEGLAETQYFGPGTRLLVL.